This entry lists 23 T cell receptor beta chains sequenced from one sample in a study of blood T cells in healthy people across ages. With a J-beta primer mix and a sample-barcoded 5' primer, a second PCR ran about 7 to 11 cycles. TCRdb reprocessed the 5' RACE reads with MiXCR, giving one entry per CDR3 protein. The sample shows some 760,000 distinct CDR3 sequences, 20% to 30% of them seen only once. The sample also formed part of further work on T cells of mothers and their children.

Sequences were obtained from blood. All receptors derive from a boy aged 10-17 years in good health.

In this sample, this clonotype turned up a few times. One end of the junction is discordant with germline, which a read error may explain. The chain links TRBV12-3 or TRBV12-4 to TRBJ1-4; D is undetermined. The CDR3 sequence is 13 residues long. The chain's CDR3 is CASSLYGNEELFF. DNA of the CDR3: TGTGCCAGCAGTTTATACGGGAATGAAGAACTGTTTTTT.

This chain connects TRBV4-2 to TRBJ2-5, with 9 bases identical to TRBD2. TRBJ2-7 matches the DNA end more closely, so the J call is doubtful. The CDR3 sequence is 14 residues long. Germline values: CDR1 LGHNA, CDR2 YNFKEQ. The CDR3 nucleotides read TGTGCCAGCAGCCCAGTGACTAGCGGCTACGAGCAGTACTTC. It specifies CASSPVTSGYEQYF.

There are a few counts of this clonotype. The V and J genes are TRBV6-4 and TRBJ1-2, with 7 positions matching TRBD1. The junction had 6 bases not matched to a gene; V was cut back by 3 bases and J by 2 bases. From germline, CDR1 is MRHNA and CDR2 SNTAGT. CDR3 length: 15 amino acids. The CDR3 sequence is CASSERTGANYGYTF. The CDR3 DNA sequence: TGTGCCAGCAGTGAGCGAACAGGGGCCAACTATGGCTACACCTTC.

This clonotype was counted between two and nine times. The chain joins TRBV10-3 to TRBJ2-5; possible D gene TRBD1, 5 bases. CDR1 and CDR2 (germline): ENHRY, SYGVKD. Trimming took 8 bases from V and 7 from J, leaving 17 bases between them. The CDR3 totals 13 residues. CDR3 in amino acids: CAIGSQVTGTQYF. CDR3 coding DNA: TGTGCCATCGGTTCACAGGTTACGGGGACCCAGTACTTC.

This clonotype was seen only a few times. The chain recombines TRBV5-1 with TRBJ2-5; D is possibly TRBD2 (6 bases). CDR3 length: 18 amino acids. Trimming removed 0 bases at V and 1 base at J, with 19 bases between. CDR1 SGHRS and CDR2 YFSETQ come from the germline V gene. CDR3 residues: CASSLAIRPGLPQETQYF. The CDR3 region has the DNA TGCGCCAGCAGCTTGGCCATCCGTCCCGGACTACCCCAAGAGACCCAGTACTTC. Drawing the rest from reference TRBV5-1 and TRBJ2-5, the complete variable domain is KAGVTQTPRYLIKTRGQQVTLSCSPISGHRSVSWYQQTPGQGLQFLFEYFSETQRNKGNFPGRFSGRQFSNSRSEMNVSTLELGDSALYLCASSLAIRPGLPQETQYFGPGTRLLVL.

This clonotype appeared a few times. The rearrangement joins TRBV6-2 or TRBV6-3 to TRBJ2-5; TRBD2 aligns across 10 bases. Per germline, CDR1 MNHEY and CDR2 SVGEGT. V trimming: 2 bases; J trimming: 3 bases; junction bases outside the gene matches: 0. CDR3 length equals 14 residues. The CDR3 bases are TGTGCCAGCAGTTACCTAGCGGGGGAAGAGACCCAGTACTTC. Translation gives CASSYLAGEETQYF.

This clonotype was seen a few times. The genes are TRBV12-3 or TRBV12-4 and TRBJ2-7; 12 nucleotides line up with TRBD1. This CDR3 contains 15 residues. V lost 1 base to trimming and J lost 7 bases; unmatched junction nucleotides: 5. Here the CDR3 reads CASSLEGTGGDEQYF. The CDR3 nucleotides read TGTGCCAGCAGTTTAGAAGGGACAGGGGGCGATGAGCAGTACTTC.

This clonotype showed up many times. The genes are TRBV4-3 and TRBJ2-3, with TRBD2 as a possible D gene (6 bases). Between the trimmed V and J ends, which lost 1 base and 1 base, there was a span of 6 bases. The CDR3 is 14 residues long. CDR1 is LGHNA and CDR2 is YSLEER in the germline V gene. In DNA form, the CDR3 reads TGCGCCAGCAGCCAAGGCGGGGGCACAGATACGCAGTATTTT. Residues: CASSQGGGTDTQYF.

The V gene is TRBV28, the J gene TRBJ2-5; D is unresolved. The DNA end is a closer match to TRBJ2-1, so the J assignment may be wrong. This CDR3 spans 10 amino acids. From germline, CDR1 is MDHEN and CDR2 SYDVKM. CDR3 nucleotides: TGTGCCACAAGACGTCATGAGCAGTTCTTC. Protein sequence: CATRRHEQFF.

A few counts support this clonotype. This CDR3 is CASSPAADSSYEQYF. Written as DNA, the CDR3 is TGTGCCAGCAGTCCCGCAGCGGACAGCTCCTACGAGCAGTACTTC. The gene calls are TRBV7-2 and TRBJ2-5, with TRBD1 as a possible D gene (6 bases). The J call is doubtful: the DNA matches TRBJ2-7 better. Germline CDR1 is SGHTA and CDR2 is FQGNSA. The CDR3 length is 15 residues.

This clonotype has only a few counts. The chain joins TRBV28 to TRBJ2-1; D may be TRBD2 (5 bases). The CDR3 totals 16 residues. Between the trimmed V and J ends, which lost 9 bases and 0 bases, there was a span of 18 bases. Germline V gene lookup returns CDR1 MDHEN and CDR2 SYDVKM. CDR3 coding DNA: TGTGCCAGTACACCAGGACTCGCCAGCTCCTACAATGAGCAGTTCTTC. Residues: CASTPGLASSYNEQFF.

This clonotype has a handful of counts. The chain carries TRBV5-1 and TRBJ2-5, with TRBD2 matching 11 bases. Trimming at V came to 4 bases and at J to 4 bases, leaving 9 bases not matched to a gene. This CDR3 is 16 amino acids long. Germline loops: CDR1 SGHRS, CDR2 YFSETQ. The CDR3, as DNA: TGCGCCAGCAGCCGCCTACTAGCGGGAGCTGGAGAGACCCAGTACTTC. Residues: CASSRLLAGAGETQYF.

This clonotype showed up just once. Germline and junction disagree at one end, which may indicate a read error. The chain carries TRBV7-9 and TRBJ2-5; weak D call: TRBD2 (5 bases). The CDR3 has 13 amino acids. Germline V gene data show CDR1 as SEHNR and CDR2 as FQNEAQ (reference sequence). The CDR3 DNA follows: TGTGTCAGCAGCTCTGAGGTCCGGGGGACCCAGTACTTC. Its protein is CVSSSEVRGTQYF.

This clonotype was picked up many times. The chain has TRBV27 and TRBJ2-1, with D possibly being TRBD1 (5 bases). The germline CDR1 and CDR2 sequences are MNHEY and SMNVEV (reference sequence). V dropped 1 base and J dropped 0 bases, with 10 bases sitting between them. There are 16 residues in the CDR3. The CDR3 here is CASSLWGGSSYNEQFF. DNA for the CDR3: TGTGCCAGCAGTTTATGGGGCGGAAGCTCCTACAATGAGCAGTTCTTC.

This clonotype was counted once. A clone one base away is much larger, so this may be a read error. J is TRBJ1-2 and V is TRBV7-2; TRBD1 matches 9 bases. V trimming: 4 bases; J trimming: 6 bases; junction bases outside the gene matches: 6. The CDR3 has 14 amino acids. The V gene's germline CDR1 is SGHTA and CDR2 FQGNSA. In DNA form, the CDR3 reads TGTGCCAGCAGCTCCCGGACAGGGGACCATGGCTACACCTTC. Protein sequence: CASSSRTGDHGYTF.

The CDR3 spells CASSYQKSNYGYTF. The CDR3 bases are TGTGCCAGCAGTTATCAGAAATCTAACTATGGCTACACCTTC. The V and J genes are TRBV6-5 and TRBJ1-2; unclear D gene. Germline V gene sequence: CDR1 MNHEY, CDR2 SVGAGI. Deletions cut 3 bases from V and 0 bases from J, with 8 bases between. This CDR3 region has 14 residues.

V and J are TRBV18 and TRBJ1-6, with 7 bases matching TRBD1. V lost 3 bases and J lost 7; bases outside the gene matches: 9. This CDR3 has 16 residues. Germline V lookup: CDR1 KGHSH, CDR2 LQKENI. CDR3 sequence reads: CASSPPGTVPNSPLHF. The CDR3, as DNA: TGTGCCAGCTCACCGCCCGGGACAGTGCCGAATTCACCCCTCCACTTT. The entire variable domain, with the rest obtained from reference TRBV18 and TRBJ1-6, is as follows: NAGVMQNPRHLVRRRGQEARLRCSPMKGHSHVYWYRQLPEEGLKFMVYLQKENIIDESGMPKERFSAEFPKEGPSILRIQQVVRGDSAAYFCASSPPGTVPNSPLHFGNGTRLTVT.

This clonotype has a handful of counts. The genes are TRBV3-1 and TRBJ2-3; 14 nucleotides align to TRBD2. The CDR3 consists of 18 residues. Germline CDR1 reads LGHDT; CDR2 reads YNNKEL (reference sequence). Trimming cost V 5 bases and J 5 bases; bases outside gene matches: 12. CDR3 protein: CASSFYLTSGRVGDTQYF. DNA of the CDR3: TGTGCCAGCAGCTTTTATTTGACTAGCGGGAGGGTTGGAGATACGCAGTATTTT.

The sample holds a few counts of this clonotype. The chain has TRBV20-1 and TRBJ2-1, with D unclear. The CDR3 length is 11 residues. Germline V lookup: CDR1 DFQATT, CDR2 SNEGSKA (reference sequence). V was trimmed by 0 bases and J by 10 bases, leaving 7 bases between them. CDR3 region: CSARDRREQFF. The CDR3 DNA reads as TGCAGTGCTAGAGATCGAAGGGAGCAGTTCTTC.

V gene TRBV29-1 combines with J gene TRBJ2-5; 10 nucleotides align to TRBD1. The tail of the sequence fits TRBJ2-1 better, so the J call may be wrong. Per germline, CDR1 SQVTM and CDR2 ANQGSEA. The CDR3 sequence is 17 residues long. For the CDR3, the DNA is TGCAGCGTTGAGGGGGTACATGACAGGGGGCGCCGGAATGAGCAGTTCTTC. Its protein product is CSVEGVHDRGRRNEQFF.

The CDR3 coding sequence is TGTGCCAGCAGCGCCCACGCGACGGGCTACGAGCAGTACTTC. Amino acids: CASSAHATGYEQYF. This chain connects TRBV7-6 to TRBJ2-7, with unresolved D. There are 14 residues in the CDR3. Germline CDR1 SGHVS, CDR2 FNYEAQ. With 5 bases removed from V and 3 bases from J, the gap between germline ends came to 14 bases. Looking up the rest from reference TRBV7-6 and TRBJ2-7 gives the full variable domain: GAGVSQSPRYKVTKRGQDVALRCDPISGHVSLYWYRQALGQGPEFLTYFNYEAQQDKSGLPNDRFSAERPEGSISTLTIQRTEQRDSAMYRCASSAHATGYEQYFGPGTRLTVT.

The CDR3: CASSHDRRSGTQYF. As DNA, the CDR3 is TGTGCCAGCAGTCACGACAGGCGGAGTGGGACCCAGTACTTC. The chain uses TRBV12-3 or TRBV12-4 and TRBJ2-5; weak D call: TRBD1 (6 bases). The ends were cut back, 5 bases at V and 7 bases at J, with 17 bases in the middle. This CDR3 is built from 14 residues.

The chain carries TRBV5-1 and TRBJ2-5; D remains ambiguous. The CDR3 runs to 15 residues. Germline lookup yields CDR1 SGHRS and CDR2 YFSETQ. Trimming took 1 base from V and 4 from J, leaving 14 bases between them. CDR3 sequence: CASSLLPSAGETQYF. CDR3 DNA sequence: TGCGCCAGCAGCTTGTTACCCAGCGCCGGAGAGACCCAGTACTTC.